This is a list of T cell receptor beta chains from one sample in a study of control samples from healthy donors and cancer patients. Measured with immunoSEQ multiplex PCR; TCRdb has only the in-frame clones, and not every one. The table shows 40,000 to 55,000 clones, with approximately 89% occurring only once. Input material: PBMCs. The receptors shown here come from a woman in her thirties or forties with head and neck cancer. Each CDR3 is given with its conserved first and last residue. The D gene is left open where the match is weak. A row's size may be missing; if present it is once, few, many or a size class.

j_gene,v_gene,len,abundance,d_gene,CDR3aa,CDR3nt
TRBJ2-1,TRBV24-1,16,-,TRBD2,CATSDPLAATYNEQFF,TGTGCCACCAGTGACCCACTAGCGGCCACCTACAATGAGCAGTTCTTC
TRBJ2-5,TRBV9,15,-,TRBD2,CASSDRTSEQETQYF,TGTGCCAGCAGCGACCGGACTAGCGAACAAGAGACCCAGTACTTC
TRBJ2-7,TRBV6-5,13,-,-,CASSSGGPYEQYF,TGTGCCAGCAGTTCAGGCGGGCCCTACGAGCAGTACTTC
TRBJ1-1,TRBV14,17,-,TRBD1,CASSQDRTGDKESEAFF,TGTGCCAGCAGCCAAGACAGGACAGGGGACAAAGAGTCTGAAGCTTTCTTT
TRBJ2-7,TRBV5-6,14,-,-,CASSLSGWGGEQYF,TGTGCCAGCAGCCTTTCCGGGTGGGGCGGCGAGCAGTACTTC
TRBJ1-3,TRBV7-9,19,-,-,CASSSPTTAGHSSGNTIYF,TGTGCCAGCAGCTCGCCCACGACGGCGGGACACAGCTCTGGAAACACCATATATTTT
TRBJ1-3,TRBV7-9,14,-,-,CASFGDRSGNTIYF,TGTGCCAGCTTCGGGGATCGCTCTGGAAACACCATATATTTT
TRBJ1-5,TRBV19,14,-,-,CASSIGPGFEPQHF,TGTGCCAGTAGTATAGGTCCGGGGTTCGAGCCCCAGCATTTT
TRBJ1-1,TRBV28,15,-,-,CASSHQGGGLQGAFF,TGTGCCAGCAGCCACCAAGGAGGGGGTCTTCAGGGGGCTTTCTTT
TRBJ2-3,TRBV27,14,-,-,CASTSGPYTDTQYF,TGTGCCAGCACCTCGGGGCCGTACACAGATACGCAGTATTTT
TRBJ1-1,TRBV27,13,-,-,CASSLTLNTEAFF,TGTGCCAGCAGTCTGACACTGAACACTGAAGCTTTCTTT
TRBJ1-6,TRBV19,16,-,-,CASSIRDSRTRSPLHF,TGTGCCAGTAGTATCAGAGACAGTCGCACAAGGTCACCCCTCCACTTT
TRBJ2-7,TRBV5-1,14,-,TRBD1,CASSAGQGPYEQYF,TGCGCCAGCAGCGCGGGACAGGGGCCCTACGAGCAGTACTTC
TRBJ1-4,TRBV7-9,17,-,TRBD1,CASSPRDRGRTSEKLFF,TGTGCCAGCAGCCCCCGGGACAGGGGGCGCACGAGTGAAAAACTGTTTTTT
TRBJ2-1,TRBV28,15,once,-,CASSIQISSYNEQFF,TGTGCCAGCAGCATACAGATCAGCTCCTACAATGAGCAGTTCTTC
TRBJ2-4,TRBV19,13,-,-,CASSIVGPNIQYF,TGTGCCAGTAGTATAGTCGGTCCAAACATTCAGTACTTC
TRBJ2-3,TRBV7-9,17,-,TRBD1,CASSLTLPGQGSDTQYF,TGTGCCAGCAGCTTGACCCTTCCGGGACAGGGGTCAGATACGCAGTATTTT
TRBJ1-1,TRBV7-3,13,-,-,CASSSGQNTEAFF,TGTGCCAGCAGCTCCGGACAGAACACTGAAGCTTTCTTT
TRBJ2-5,TRBV12-3/TRBV12-4,13,once,-,CASSRGAGETQYF,TGTGCCAGCAGCAGGGGCGCGGGGGAGACCCAGTACTTC
TRBJ1-1,TRBV3-1/TRBV3-2,14,-,TRBD1,CASSQDGRGQGAFF,TGTGCCAGCAGCCAAGATGGCAGGGGGCAGGGGGCTTTCTTT
TRBJ1-2,TRBV7-9,14,once,-,CASSLGSSNYGYTF,TGTGCCAGCAGCTTAGGAAGTTCCAACTATGGCTACACCTTC
TRBJ2-7,TRBV5-5,16,-,TRBD1,CASSSYRRDSSYEQYF,TGTGCCAGCAGCTCGTACCGACGGGACAGTTCCTACGAGCAGTACTTC
TRBJ1-5,TRBV19,14,-,-,CASSIIGKNQPQHF,TGTGCCAGTAGTATAATTGGGAAGAATCAGCCCCAGCATTTT
TRBJ1-2,TRBV7-6,15,-,TRBD1,CASSAGTGQNYGYTF,TGTGCCAGCAGCGCGGGGACAGGACAAAACTATGGCTACACCTTC
TRBJ1-1,TRBV3-1/TRBV3-2,14,-,-,CASSQERGLTEAFF,TGTGCCAGCAGCCAAGAAAGGGGACTCACTGAAGCTTTCTTT
TRBJ1-1,TRBV6-5,15,once,-,CASSYSFRESTEAFF,TGTGCCAGCAGTTACTCTTTTCGTGAAAGCACTGAAGCTTTCTTT
TRBJ2-7,TRBV7-9,16,-,TRBD1,CASSLGGQGNSYEQYF,TGTGCCAGCAGCTTAGGGGGACAGGGGAACTCCTACGAGCAGTACTTC
TRBJ1-1,TRBV7-2,18,-,-,CASSFESAQALRNTEAFF,TGTGCCAGCAGCTTTGAATCAGCACAGGCCCTGAGGAACACTGAAGCTTTCTTT
TRBJ1-2,TRBV3-1/TRBV3-2,11,-,-,CASSRIGGYTF,TGTGCCAGCAGCAGGATAGGTGGCTACACCTTC
TRBJ1-4,TRBV15,15,once,-,CATSRGGRTNEKLFF,TGTGCCACCAGCCGTGGGGGGCGAACTAATGAAAAACTGTTTTTT
TRBJ1-6,TRBV6-5,15,-,TRBD1,CASSYGYRGNSPLHF,TGTGCCAGCAGTTACGGATACAGGGGAAATTCACCCCTCCACTTT
TRBJ2-1,TRBV5-1,17,-,-,CASSLGGRGGVYNEQFF,TGCGCCAGCAGCTTGGGGGGCAGAGGAGGGGTATACAATGAGCAGTTCTTC
TRBJ2-3,TRBV5-6,12,-,-,CASSSGTHFKYF,TGTGCCAGCAGCTCCGGGACCCACTTTAAGTATTTT
TRBJ2-1,TRBV16,12,-,-,CASSQSYNEQFF,TGTGCCAGCAGCCAATCCTACAATGAGCAGTTCTTC
TRBJ1-5,TRBV19,15,-,TRBD1,CASSTQGAGNQPQHF,TGTGCCAGTAGTACACAGGGGGCTGGCAATCAGCCCCAGCATTTT
TRBJ1-6,TRBV27,12,-,TRBD1,CAAGQGESPLHF,TGTGCAGCCGGACAGGGGGAGTCACCCCTCCACTTT
TRBJ2-2,TRBV5-1,15,once,-,CASSLKVGGGGELFF,TGCGCCAGCAGCTTGAAGGTTGGCGGCGGCGGGGAGCTGTTTTTT
TRBJ1-2,TRBV6-4,13,-,-,CASSEERGYGYTF,TGTGCCAGCAGTGAAGAAAGGGGCTATGGCTACACCTTC
TRBJ1-1,TRBV5-1,14,-,-,CASSSSRGLTEAFF,TGCGCCAGCAGCTCGAGCAGGGGTCTGACTGAAGCTTTCTTT
TRBJ2-3,TRBV5-1,14,once,TRBD2,CASKLAGTPDTQYF,TGCGCCAGCAAACTAGCGGGAACACCAGATACGCAGTATTTT
TRBJ1-1,TRBV5-1,13,-,-,CASSLTGNTEAFF,TGCGCCAGCAGCTTGACAGGTAACACTGAAGCTTTCTTT
TRBJ1-3,TRBV10-3,16,-,-,CAISEAATSSGNTIYF,TGTGCCATCAGTGAGGCGGCCACTAGCTCTGGAAACACCATATATTTT
TRBJ2-1,TRBV10-3,14,-,-,CAISPEIVGNEQFF,TGTGCCATCAGTCCGGAGATCGTAGGCAATGAGCAGTTCTTC
TRBJ2-1,TRBV11-2,13,-,-,CASSSTLDNEQFF,TGTGCCAGCAGCTCGACACTTGACAATGAGCAGTTCTTC
TRBJ1-1,TRBV5-1,15,-,-,CASTKDTLRNTEAFF,TGCGCCAGCACGAAAGACACACTAAGAAACACTGAAGCTTTCTTT
TRBJ2-1,TRBV6-2/TRBV6-3,16,-,TRBD2,CASSLPLAGAGNEQFF,TGTGCCAGCAGTTTACCTCTAGCGGGAGCCGGGAATGAGCAGTTCTTC
TRBJ2-3,TRBV2,14,-,TRBD2,CASMTAGRTDTQYF,TGTGCCAGCATGACAGCGGGGCGCACAGATACGCAGTATTTT
TRBJ1-6,TRBV5-6,14,once,TRBD1,CASSYRTGNSPLHF,TGTGCCAGCAGCTACCGGACAGGGAACTCACCCCTCCACTTT
TRBJ2-2,TRBV5-1,16,few,TRBD2,CASSSLAGGNTGELFF,TGCGCCAGCAGCTCCCTAGCGGGAGGGAACACCGGGGAGCTGTTTTTT
TRBJ2-7,TRBV7-8,14,-,-,CASSLARGAYEQYF,TGTGCCAGCAGCTTAGCCAGGGGGGCTTACGAGCAGTACTTC
TRBJ2-4,TRBV11-2,16,-,-,CASSLVGAVGQNIQYF,TGTGCCAGCAGCTTAGTGGGTGCGGTTGGACAAAACATTCAGTACTTC
TRBJ1-1,TRBV5-1,14,-,-,CASSRIAGGTEAFF,TGCGCCAGCAGCCGTATCGCCGGAGGGACTGAAGCTTTCTTT
TRBJ2-1,TRBV6-1,16,-,TRBD2,CASSVNLAGVTDEQFF,TGTGCCAGCAGTGTTAATCTAGCGGGAGTTACCGATGAGCAGTTCTTC